This T cell receptor (beta chain) appears in the sequencing data of a study of CD8 T cells in Susac syndrome. The germline V and J ends were trimmed by 4 bases and 0 bases, with 20 bases remaining between them. This CDR3 is built from 18 residues. Germline CDR1 SGHRS, CDR2 YFSETQ. Random hexamers were used to reverse transcribe the RNA input (about 0.45 to 1 ug). Amplification of the TCR beta CDR3 was carried out by immunoSEQ multiplex PCR, which spanned a total of 54 Vbeta and 13 Jbeta segments. TCRdb recomputed calls from the immunoSEQ multiplex PCR reads with MiXCR, one row per CDR3 protein. Here the sample spans about 120,000 distinct CDR3 sequences, approximately 93% being singletons.

J is TRBJ2-1 and V is TRBV5-1; D might be TRBD1 (6 bases). Material for sequencing was CD4+ T cells from PBMCs. The source of this sequence is a human donor with multiple sclerosis. The CDR3: CASSPSVVGASSYNEQFF. DNA of the CDR3: TGCGCCAGCAGCCCATCGGTCGTGGGGGCTAGCTCCTACAATGAGCAGTTCTTC.